Following are 15 T cell receptor beta chains from one sample sequenced in a study of cytomegalovirus exposure and HLA in healthy donors. The primer mix had 60 Vbeta and 13 Jbeta primers. This table comes from immunoSEQ multiplex PCR, and its TCRdb copy is limited to in-frame clones, with some not included. This sample's table has about 210,000 clones. The material sequenced was PBMCs. The receptor set was obtained from a woman younger than 45 in good health and CMV-seropositive.

V and J are TRBV28 and TRBJ2-5, with 8 positions matching TRBD2. The DNA end favors TRBJ2-7, so the J call may be wrong. Germline CDR1 and CDR2: MDHEN and SYDVKM. CDR3 length: 15 amino acids. In DNA, the CDR3 is TGTGCCAGCAGTTCCCTCCGGGGGGGATCCTACGAGCAGTACTTC. Protein: CASSSLRGGSYEQYF.

The chain couples TRBV11-1 to TRBJ1-2; no reliable D call. Germline CDR1 reads SGHAT; CDR2 reads FQDESV (reference sequence). Trimming pared 3 bases from V and 4 bases from J, leaving 12 bases between. This CDR3 is 14 amino acids long. This chain's CDR3 is CASSFSEVAYGYTF. Here the CDR3 DNA reads TGTGCCAGCAGCTTTAGCGAGGTAGCCTATGGCTACACCTTC. Full variable domain (outside the CDR3, taken from reference TRBV11-1 and TRBJ1-2): EAEVAQSPRYKITEKSQAVAFWCDPISGHATLYWYRQILGQGPELLVQFQDESVVDDSQLPKDRFSAERLKGVDSTLKIQPAELGDSAMYLCASSFSEVAYGYTFGSGTRLTVV.

The rearrangement joins TRBV6-5 to TRBJ2-3; D perhaps matches TRBD2 (5 bases). Germline V gene sequence: CDR1 MNHEY, CDR2 SVGAGI. Between the trimmed V and J ends, which lost 5 bases and 11 bases, there was a span of 20 bases. The CDR3 runs 14 residues. The CDR3 DNA is TGTGCCAGCAGTCCTGATGGGCGGGCCCATGGGCAGTATTTT. It specifies CASSPDGRAHGQYF.

Concerning this clone: The junction departs from the called germline gene at one end, perhaps through a read error. The chain combines TRBV10-3 with TRBJ1-4, with a weak D call TRBD1 (6 bases). CDR1 ENHRY and CDR2 SYGVKD come from the germline V gene. The CDR3 totals 15 residues. As DNA, the CDR3 is TGTGCCATCAGTAGGGGGATATCAACTAATGAAGAACTGTTTTTT. This sequence encodes CAISRGISTNEELFF.

The chain has TRBV29-1 and TRBJ2-5, with a tentative D call TRBD1 (6 bases). Germline CDR1 is SQVTM and CDR2 is ANQGSEA. This CDR3 is built from 15 residues. Trimming removed 4 bases at V and 5 bases at J, with 20 bases between. The CDR3 spells CSVVLLTAQGETQYF. The CDR3 region has the DNA TGCAGCGTTGTGCTCTTAACAGCACAGGGTGAGACCCAGTACTTC.

The gene calls are TRBV4-3 and TRBJ1-2; D may be TRBD1 (5 bases). Germline loops: CDR1 LGHNA, CDR2 YSLEER. This CDR3 comprises 15 residues. V gave up 3 bases and J gave up 4 bases, with 15 bases separating them. The CDR3 bases are TGCGCCAGCAGCCAGGGGGGTGGGGAGTCCTATGGCTACACCTTC. This encodes CASSQGGGESYGYTF.

V and J are TRBV2 and TRBJ1-1; 9 bases align to TRBD1. This CDR3 spans 16 amino acids. Unmatched junction bases numbered 11, after V lost 6 bases and J lost 3 bases. Germline V gives CDR1 SNHLY, CDR2 FYNNEI. For the CDR3, the DNA is TGTGCCAGCAGGGAAACCGGGACAGGGTTGTACACTGAAGCTTTCTTT. Its protein product is CASRETGTGLYTEAFF.

This chain connects TRBV7-9 to TRBJ2-7; D is unresolved. The germline V gene encodes CDR1 SEHNR and CDR2 FQNEAQ (reference sequence). CDR3 length: 12 amino acids. V was pared by 4 bases and J by 9 bases, with 13 bases between. The CDR3 DNA reads as TGTGCCAGCAGCTCCTACGATACCGGGCAGTACTTC. Encoded protein: CASSSYDTGQYF.

The chain combines TRBV7-9 with TRBJ1-5, with 8 bases fitting TRBD1. Germline V gene lookup returns CDR1 SEHNR and CDR2 FQNEAQ (reference sequence). The V segment lost 5 bases and the J segment 3 bases; nucleotides outside the gene matches: 9. CDR3 length: 16 amino acids. The CDR3 here is CASSGLDRDANQPQHF. DNA of the CDR3: TGTGCCAGCAGCGGTTTGGACAGGGACGCCAATCAGCCCCAGCATTTT.

The rearrangement joins TRBV10-1 to TRBJ2-3; the match to TRBD2 covers 11 bases. CDR1 and CDR2 from the germline V gene are WNHNN and SYGVQD (reference sequence). V was pared by 0 bases and J by 5 bases, with 4 bases of the junction left unmatched. The CDR3 consists of 16 residues. The CDR3 DNA reads TGCGCCAGCAGTGAGTCCTTAGCGGGGGGGCAAGATACGCAGTATTTT. Its protein product is CASSESLAGGQDTQYF.

The gene calls are TRBV2 and TRBJ2-7; TRBD1 might be the D (5 bases). V was clipped by 2 bases and J by 6 bases, with 17 bases between them. Per germline, CDR1 SNHLY and CDR2 FYNNEI. The CDR3 covers 15 residues. The chain's CDR3 is CASSEISRVSSEQYF. DNA of the CDR3: TGTGCCAGCAGTGAAATATCCAGGGTTTCTAGCGAGCAGTACTTC.

The chain combines TRBV29-1 with TRBJ1-2, with TRBD1 matching 10 bases. Germline-derived CDR1 and CDR2 are SQVTM and ANQGSEA. This CDR3 comprises 14 residues. V shed 7 bases, J shed 7 bases, and the junction held 12 bases outside the gene matches. DNA of the CDR3: TGCAGCGGGCTGACAGGGGGCCCTAATACTGGCTACACCTTC. It translates to CSGLTGGPNTGYTF.

V and J are TRBV6-6 and TRBJ2-7, with D possibly TRBD1 on 5 matching bases. Germline V CDR1 and CDR2: MNHNY, SVGAGI (reference sequence). The CDR3 has 14 amino acids. V was cut by 4 bases and J by 3 bases, with 13 bases left in between. The CDR3 sequence: CASSLTGRVYEQYF. CDR3 DNA sequence: TGTGCCAGCAGTTTAACGGGCAGGGTCTACGAGCAGTACTTC.

The V call is TRBV5-8, the J call TRBJ1-2; tentative D call: TRBD1 (6 bases). The CDR3 sequence is 13 residues long. Per germline, CDR1 SGHTS and CDR2 YDEGEE. V shed 0 bases and J shed 4 bases, with 7 bases lying between them. The chain's CDR3 is CASSLDRAYGYTF. The CDR3 DNA is TGTGCCAGCAGCTTGGACAGGGCCTATGGCTACACCTTC. The full variable domain, its missing parts supplied by reference TRBV5-8 and TRBJ1-2, is EAGVTQSPTHLIKTRGQQATLRCSPISGHTSVYWYQQALGLGLQFLLWYDEGEERNRGNFPPRFSGRQFPNYSSELNVNALELEDSALYLCASSLDRAYGYTFGSGTRLTVV.

The rearrangement links TRBV11-2 to TRBJ2-5; D is possibly TRBD2 (7 bases). The CDR3 loop spans 15 amino acids. Trimming pared 3 bases from V and 5 bases from J, leaving 16 bases between. Germline V lookup: CDR1 SGHAT, CDR2 FQNNGV. The CDR3 sequence: CASSLIGGDVETQYF. The CDR3 bases are TGTGCCAGCAGCTTGATAGGGGGGGACGTGGAGACCCAGTACTTC.